One and the same sample provided the 21 T cell receptor beta chains below, sequenced in a study of T cells in Graves' hyperthyroidism and ophthalmopathy (dated by TCRdb to the late 2010s). The method behind the library was multiplex PCR. Instrument on record: Illumina HiSeq 2000. The TCR beta CDR3 regions were amplified from RNA transcripts. The TCR CDR3 was subjected to a first round of RT-PCR using the HTBI primer set and the Qiagen OneStep RT-PCR kit. TCRdb took the public reads, trimmed them with fastp at Q25, ran MiXCR for clone calling and kept in-frame beta chains. Records with the same CDR3 protein are collapsed into one entry carrying the most frequent genes and DNA. This sample is represented by fewer than 750,000 distinct CDR3 sequences; 40% to 55% of them were singletons. The top ten clones comprise around 7.7% of the sample. Specimen: peripheral blood or thyroid tissue (not recorded which). These receptors all stem from a woman under 30 with Graves' hyperthyroidism.

This chain uses TRBV7-9 with TRBJ1-1; the D gene is possibly TRBD1 (5 bases). The length of the CDR3 is 21 residues. Trimming removed 2 bases from V and 1 base from J, with 29 bases in between. Germline lookup yields CDR1 SEHNR and CDR2 FQNEAQ (reference sequence). The CDR3 sequence: CASSLRVRYRWPVEENTEAFF. The CDR3 region has the DNA TGTGCCAGCAGCTTAAGGGTCCGGTACAGGTGGCCCGTGGAAGAGAACACTGAAGCTTTCTTT.

This rearrangement joins TRBV7-8 to TRBJ2-3; D ambiguous. Trimming shortened V by 2 bases and J by 6 bases, and 12 bases separated the two germline ends. CDR1 SGHVS and CDR2 FQNEAQ come from the germline V gene. CDR3 length equals 14 residues. Here the CDR3 DNA reads TGTGCCAGCAGCTTATTCCCCGAGAAGGATACGCAGTATTTT. Protein product: CASSLFPEKDTQYF. Combining the CDR3 with reference TRBV7-8 and TRBJ2-3 gives the whole variable domain GAGVSQSPRYKVAKRGQDVALRCDPISGHVSLFWYQQALGQGPEFLTYFQNEAQLDKSGLPSDRFFAERPEGSVSTLKIQRTQQEDSAVYLCASSLFPEKDTQYFGPGTRLTVL.

This clonotype was seen ten or more times. V usage is TRBV7-9 and J usage is TRBJ1-1; D not certain. V shed 5 bases and J shed 2 bases, with 15 bases lying between them. Germline V gene lookup returns CDR1 SEHNR and CDR2 FQNEAQ (reference sequence). The CDR3 loop spans 15 amino acids. The CDR3 loop is CASSPTGRGNTEAFF. The CDR3 nucleotides read TGTGCCAGCAGCCCTACCGGGCGGGGAAACACTGAAGCTTTCTTT.

This clonotype was observed at least ten times. The rearrangement uses TRBV28 and TRBJ2-7, with TRBD2 matching over 10 bases. The CDR3 runs 16 residues. After removal of 3 bases from V and 0 bases from J, the junction contained 5 bases not matched to a gene. CDR1 is MDHEN and CDR2 is SYDVKM in the germline V gene. This CDR3 reads CASSFTLAGLSYEQYF. CDR3 DNA sequence: TGTGCCAGCAGTTTTACACTAGCGGGGCTCTCCTACGAGCAGTACTTC.

The chain joins TRBV7-2 to TRBJ2-5, with D unclear. Germline-derived CDR1 and CDR2 are SGHTA and FQGNSA. Trimming left V 5 bases short and J 4 bases short, with 14 bases between. The CDR3 runs to 14 residues. CDR3 region: CASSHPDPRETQYF. The CDR3 DNA sequence: TGTGCCAGCAGCCACCCGGACCCACGAGAGACCCAGTACTTC.

V gene TRBV12-3 or TRBV12-4 combines with J gene TRBJ2-7, with 7 bases lining up with TRBD1. This CDR3 has 15 residues. The trim removed 5 bases at V and 7 bases at J, leaving 14 bases unmatched. Here the CDR3 reads CASSPQGEWKHEQYF. CDR3 in DNA: TGTGCCAGCAGTCCGCAGGGGGAGTGGAAACATGAGCAGTACTTC.

There are many counts of this clonotype. This chain connects TRBV4-1 to TRBJ1-3; D is unresolved. V dropped 0 bases and J dropped 1 base, with 4 bases sitting between them. Germline V gene sequence: CDR1 MGHRA, CDR2 YSYEKL. The CDR3 loop spans 14 amino acids. CDR3 bases: TGCGCCAGCAGCCAAGATCGGTCTGGAAACACCATATATTTT. It codes for CASSQDRSGNTIYF.

The chain couples TRBV29-1 to TRBJ1-3; no firm D call. Germline CDR1 and CDR2: SQVTM and ANQGSEA. The CDR3 runs to 12 residues. V gave up 7 bases and J gave up 2 bases, with 9 bases separating them. CDR3 DNA sequence: TGCAGCGCCCTCGGGGCTGGAAACACCATATATTTT. Translating it yields CSALGAGNTIYF. The full variable domain, with the rest looked up from reference TRBV29-1 and TRBJ1-3, is SAVISQKPSRDICQRGTSLTIQCQVDSQVTMMFWYRQQPGQSLTLIATANQGSEATYESGFVIDKFPISRPNLTFSTLTVSNMSPEDSSIYLCSALGAGNTIYFGEGSWLTVV.

This clonotype was counted many times. This chain uses TRBV19 with TRBJ2-5, with 12 bases identical to TRBD2. V lost 2 bases to trimming and J lost 2 bases; unmatched junction nucleotides: 3. The germline V gene encodes CDR1 LNHDA and CDR2 SQIVND (reference sequence). The CDR3 is 16 residues long. The CDR3, as DNA: TGTGCCAGTAGTATAAGGACTAGCGGGACGCAAGAGACCCAGTACTTC. It is translated as CASSIRTSGTQETQYF. Full variable domain (missing parts from reference TRBV19 and TRBJ2-5): DGGITQSPKYLFRKEGQNVTLSCEQNLNHDAMYWYRQDPGQGLRLIYYSQIVNDFQKGDIAEGYSVSREKKESFPLTVTSAQKNPTAFYLCASSIRTSGTQETQYFGPGTRLLVL.

In this sample, this clonotype turned up many times. The V call is TRBV6-1, the J call TRBJ2-7; TRBD2 aligns across 12 bases. Germline V gene sequence: CDR1 MNHNS, CDR2 SASEGT. J lost 4 bases, V lost 5 bases, and 9 bases had no gene match. The CDR3 has 16 amino acids. The CDR3 region has the DNA TGTGCCAGCAGTCCCCACCTGACTAGCGGGGGTTACGAGCAGTACTTC. Its translation: CASSPHLTSGGYEQYF.

This clonotype was found many times. This chain uses TRBV12-3 or TRBV12-4 with TRBJ1-4; 7 nucleotides agree with TRBD1. The CDR3 loop spans 14 amino acids. The V gene end was trimmed by 5 bases and the J gene end by 7 bases; junction bases not matched to a gene: 7. Here the CDR3 reads CASSGGGAVEKLFF. The DNA for the CDR3 is TGTGCCAGCAGTGGAGGGGGCGCGGTTGAAAAACTGTTTTTT.

Ten or more counts support this clonotype. This sequence joins TRBV7-2 and TRBJ1-4, with D possibly TRBD1 on 5 matching bases. Deletions cut 5 bases from V and 6 bases from J, with 16 bases between. The CDR3 is made up of 15 amino acids. The germline CDR1 and CDR2 sequences are SGHTA and FQGNSA. DNA of the CDR3: TGTGCCAGCAGCCGCGTCCCGGCGGGGGATGAAAAACTGTTTTTT. The encoded protein is CASSRVPAGDEKLFF.

In this sample, this clonotype turned up many times. V and J are TRBV19 and TRBJ2-7, with 9 bases aligning to TRBD2. The trim removed 10 bases at V and 2 bases at J, leaving 12 bases unmatched. The CDR3 covers 15 residues. CDR1 and CDR2 (germline): LNHDA, SQIVND (reference sequence). Here the CDR3 reads CATSILAGITYEQYF. CDR3 DNA: TGTGCCACCTCGATCCTAGCGGGAATTACCTACGAGCAGTACTTC. The whole variable domain, remainder taken from reference TRBV19 and TRBJ2-7, is DGGITQSPKYLFRKEGQNVTLSCEQNLNHDAMYWYRQDPGQGLRLIYYSQIVNDFQKGDIAEGYSVSREKKESFPLTVTSAQKNPTAFYLCATSILAGITYEQYFGPGTRLTVT.

The chain employs TRBV10-3 and TRBJ2-7, with 10 bases lining up with TRBD2. Losses at the gene ends were 2 bases for V and 0 bases for J; bases not matched to a gene: 4. CDR1 is ENHRY, CDR2 SYGVKD, per germline. The CDR3 totals 16 residues. This chain's CDR3 is CAISEASGSSSYEQYF. DNA for the CDR3: TGTGCCATCAGTGAGGCTAGCGGGAGTTCCTCCTACGAGCAGTACTTC.

On this clonotype: Since no conserved phenylalanine or tryptophan closes the CDR3, a read error is the likely cause. It is unclear where the CDR3 begins or ends on the DNA, so no DNA is shown, and the CDR3 is as TCRdb lists it. CDR3 sequence reads: CATSDGGR. V and J are TRBV24-1 and TRBJ2-7; no check of the table's D call, TRBD2, against the DNA was made. The CDR3 region is 8 residues in length, termini included. CDR1 is KGHDR and CDR2 is SFDVKD in the germline V gene.

This clonotype was seen only once. The rearrangement links TRBV20-1 to TRBJ1-2; D possibly corresponds to TRBD1 (5 bases). CDR1 is DFQATT, CDR2 SNEGSKA, per germline (reference sequence). V lost 0 bases and J lost 1, with 9 bases in between. The CDR3 runs to 14 residues. The CDR3 DNA is TGCAGTGCTAGAGATGTGGGGGATAACTATGGCTACACCTTC. This codes for CSARDVGDNYGYTF.

In the case of this clonotype: Without the conserved terminal phenylalanine or tryptophan, this CDR3 likely stems from a read error. The chain uses TRBV5-5 and TRBJ2-7; D perhaps matches TRBD2 (5 bases). Trimming took 1 base from V and 2 from J, leaving 10 bases between them. The CDR3 is made up of 14 amino acids. Looked up from germline, CDR1 is SGHKS and CDR2 is YYEKEE (reference sequence). The CDR3 protein is CASSLPGMAYEQYL. The CDR3 coding sequence is TGTGCCAGCAGCTTGCCGGGGATGGCCTACGAGCAGTACCTC.

This clonotype has a handful of counts. V and J are TRBV6-5 and TRBJ2-2; D might be TRBD1 (6 bases). V was clipped by 6 bases and J by 1 base, with 12 bases between them. Germline CDR1 MNHEY, CDR2 SVGAGI. This CDR3 region has 15 residues. In DNA form, the CDR3 reads TGTGCCAGCAGCCAGGCGACAGGGAACACCGGGGAGCTGTTTTTT. It yields the protein CASSQATGNTGELFF.

This clonotype was detected once. Germline is not matched at one junction end, which may reflect a read error. The V and J genes are TRBV10-3 and TRBJ2-5; D remains unclear. CDR1 is ENHRY, CDR2 SYGVKD, per germline. There are 9 residues in the CDR3. The CDR3 reads CASSNPQYF. The CDR3 DNA sequence: TGTGCCAGCAGTAATCCCCAGTACTTC.

A word on this clonotype: Sequence at one end of the junction differs from germline and may be a read error. V is TRBV2 and J is TRBJ1-1, with 8 bases that match TRBD1. This CDR3 comprises 10 residues. Germline CDR1 and CDR2: SNHLY and FYNNEI. CDR3 DNA sequence: TGTGCCAGAGACAGGGGCCGCGGGCTCTTT. This codes for CARDRGRGLF.

With respect to this clonotype: A clone one base away is much larger, so this may be a read error. The V call is TRBV6-5, the J call TRBJ1-3; TRBD1 might be the D (5 bases). Per germline, CDR1 MNHEY and CDR2 SVGAGI. This CDR3 region has 15 residues. This CDR3 reads CASSYLGVSGNTLYF. The CDR3 nucleotides read TGTGCCAGCAGTTACCTGGGGGTCTCTGGAAACACCTTATATTTT.